The T cell receptor beta chain under discussion was sequenced for a study of control samples from healthy donors and cancer patients. Assay: immunoSEQ multiplex PCR; the TCRdb copy retains only in-frame clones and omits some. The sample lists 120,000 or so clones, roughly 87% occurring once. Germline assignment: CDR1 WSHSY and CDR2 SAAADI. The CDR3 runs to 15 residues. With 2 bases removed from V and 1 base from J, the gap between germline ends came to 10 bases. Sequenced sample: blood. The V call is TRBV10-2, the J call TRBJ2-3; maybe TRBD2 (7 bases). The source of this sequence is a man aged 40-55 years in good health. This CDR3 is CASSEGGAGTDTQYF. The CDR3, as DNA: TGCGCCAGCAGTGAGGGGGGGGCCGGCACAGATACGCAGTATTTT.